The source of this T cell receptor beta chain is a study of CD8 T cells in ankylosing spondylitis. The germline V and J ends were trimmed by 10 bases and 6 bases, with 13 bases remaining between them. The V gene's germline CDR1 is MDHEN and CDR2 SYDVKM. This CDR3 is 13 amino acids long. With respect to this clonotype: Its antigen remains unidentified.

Study-level points and caveats: Ankylosing spondylitis blood appeared to be characterized by a TCR beta motif of roughly eight highly homologous variants. In reactive arthritis synovial fluid and blood, some motif variants had been reported before. Those disease-linked clones were CD8+; they were also relatively rare in peripheral blood.

5'-RACE, quantitative and with molecular barcodes, yielded the TCR beta libraries. MiXCR, applied by TCRdb to the 5' RACE reads, yields one record per CDR3 protein. This table has around 250,000 distinct CDR3 sequences, roughly a third appearing once. The clonotype comes from a male donor with ankylosing spondylitis or in good health (not recorded which). Sequencing input: blood, either unsorted or a sorted T cell fraction (not recorded which). The rearrangement links TRBV28 to TRBJ1-6; D is possibly TRBD1 (6 bases). CDR3 region: CAIRGAGNSPLHF. The CDR3 DNA is TGTGCCATTAGGGGGGCAGGTAATTCACCCCTCCACTTT.